This entry lists 18 T cell receptor beta chains sequenced from one sample in a study of T cell responses to AZD1222 COVID-19 vaccine. TCRdb keeps only in-frame clones here, not all; method: immunoSEQ multiplex PCR. This table has about 76,000 clones, over 85% appearing once. The starting material was peripheral blood, obtained on day 0 of AZD1222 vaccination. The source of these receptors is an adult in good health.

This clone was picked up one time. J is TRBJ1-2 and V is TRBV11-3; TRBD1 matches 10 bases. V lost 6 bases to trimming and J lost 6 bases; unmatched junction nucleotides: 4. The CDR3 is 13 residues long. Germline CDR1 and CDR2: SGHNT and YENEEA. The CDR3 loop is CASSLTGGHGYTF. For the CDR3, the DNA is TGTGCCAGCAGTTTGACAGGGGGCCATGGCTACACCTTC.

This chain connects TRBV7-3 to TRBJ1-3; D gene ambiguous. CDR1 is SGHTA and CDR2 is FQGTGA in the germline V gene. The CDR3 runs 13 residues. V was pared by 4 bases and J by 4 bases, with 8 bases between. CDR3 bases: TGTGCCAGCAGCTCGGGCCGAGGAAACACCATATATTTT. It encodes CASSSGRGNTIYF. Combining the CDR3 with reference TRBV7-3 and TRBJ1-3 gives the whole variable domain GAGVSQTPSNKVTEKGKYVELRCDPISGHTALYWYRQSLGQGPEFLIYFQGTGAADDSGLPNDRFFAVRPEGSVSTLKIQRTERGDSAVYLCASSSGRGNTIYFGEGSWLTVV.

The CDR3 sequence is CASSSQLAGLTDTQYF. The CDR3 bases are TGTGCCAGTAGTTCCCAACTAGCGGGCCTCACAGATACGCAGTATTTT. The gene calls are TRBV19 and TRBJ2-3; 9 bases match TRBD2. The CDR3 covers 16 residues. CDR1 is LNHDA, CDR2 SQIVND, per germline (reference sequence). V lost 5 bases to trimming and J lost 2 bases; unmatched junction nucleotides: 8.

The V and J genes are TRBV28 and TRBJ2-7; 9 positions match TRBD1. V lost 5 bases and J lost 3; bases outside the gene matches: 8. CDR3 length: 15 amino acids. Per germline, CDR1 MDHEN and CDR2 SYDVKM. The CDR3 sequence: CASSKPGQGSYEQYF. The CDR3 DNA is TGTGCCAGCAGTAAGCCGGGACAGGGAAGCTACGAGCAGTACTTC. Drawing the rest from reference TRBV28 and TRBJ2-7, the complete variable domain is DVKVTQSSRYLVKRTGEKVFLECVQDMDHENMFWYRQDPGLGLRLIYFSYDVKMKEKGDIPEGYSVSREKKERFSLILESASTNQTSMYLCASSKPGQGSYEQYFGPGTRLTVT.

The chain has TRBV30 and TRBJ2-7; a possible D gene is TRBD1 (8 bases). The germline gives CDR1 GTSNPN, CDR2 SVGIG (reference sequence). Trimming took 0 bases from V and 3 from J, leaving 18 bases between them. CDR3 length: 16 residues. In DNA, the CDR3 is TGTGCCTGGAGTGTACCACGGACAGGGACTAACTACGAGCAGTACTTC. Amino acids: CAWSVPRTGTNYEQYF.

The chain uses TRBV11-3 and TRBJ2-2; perhaps TRBD2 as D (5 bases). Per the germline V gene, CDR1 is SGHNT and CDR2 is YENEEA. V lost 6 bases, J lost 8 bases, and 22 bases lay in between. CDR3 length: 16 residues. This chain's CDR3 is CASSPMLRERGGELFF. For the CDR3, the DNA is TGTGCCAGCAGTCCCATGCTGAGGGAACGCGGAGGGGAGCTGTTTTTT.

V is TRBV11-3 and J is TRBJ1-1, with D perhaps TRBD1 (5 bases). Germline loops: CDR1 SGHNT, CDR2 YENEEA. V gave up 3 bases and J gave up 0 bases, with 8 bases separating them. The CDR3 runs to 14 residues. For the CDR3, the DNA is TGTGCCAGCAGCTTCAGGGTCGTGAACACTGAAGCTTTCTTT. Its translation is CASSFRVVNTEAFF.

The V call is TRBV19, the J call TRBJ1-2; perhaps TRBD1 as D (6 bases). The CDR3 extends over 12 amino acids. With 6 bases removed from V and 8 bases from J, the gap between germline ends came to 13 bases. Germline-derived CDR1 and CDR2 are LNHDA and SQIVND (reference sequence). The CDR3 DNA is TGTGCCAGTAGGCGGGGGGCGGCGGGCTACACCTTC. As protein: CASRRGAAGYTF.

V usage is TRBV28 and J usage is TRBJ2-5; D is unclear. Trimming removed 5 bases from V and 5 bases from J, with 18 bases in between. The germline CDR1 and CDR2 sequences are MDHEN and SYDVKM. This CDR3 is 15 amino acids long. This CDR3 reads CASSRLLGFRETQYF. CDR3 sequence (DNA): TGTGCCAGCAGTCGGTTATTGGGGTTCAGGGAGACCCAGTACTTC.

The chain recombines TRBV2 with TRBJ1-4, with TRBD1 as a possible D gene (6 bases). In germline, CDR1 is SNHLY, CDR2 FYNNEI. Trimming cost V 3 bases and J 7 bases, with 12 bases left between them. The length of the CDR3 is 14 residues. Written as DNA, the CDR3 is TGTGCCAGCAGTGATCTGTCACAGGGTGAAAAACTGTTTTTT. It codes for CASSDLSQGEKLFF.

The V and J genes are TRBV10-1 and TRBJ1-3, with unresolved D. Germline loops: CDR1 WNHNN, CDR2 SYGVQD (reference sequence). The CDR3 covers 14 residues. Trimming left V 10 bases short and J 0 bases short, with 13 bases between. CDR3 bases: TGCGCCACTTTCCCACCTCCCTCTGGAAACACCATATATTTT. This encodes CATFPPPSGNTIYF.

DNA for the CDR3: TGCGCCAGCGGGGGTCGAGGCAGCTTCTACGAGCAGTACTTC. It specifies CASGGRGSFYEQYF. The chain combines TRBV10-1 with TRBJ2-7; D might be TRBD1 or TRBD2, each matching 5 bases. CDR1 and CDR2 (germline): WNHNN, SYGVQD (reference sequence). Trimming stripped 8 bases from V and 3 bases from J, with 17 bases between. The CDR3 sequence is 14 residues long.

The chain joins TRBV5-1 to TRBJ1-1; 9 bases line up with TRBD1. The V gene end was trimmed by 4 bases and the J gene end by 1 base; junction bases not matched to a gene: 8. Looked up from germline, CDR1 is SGHRS and CDR2 is YFSETQ. There are 16 residues in the CDR3. Here the CDR3 reads CASSRGQGRRNTEAFF. The CDR3 nucleotides are TGCGCCAGCAGCCGAGGACAGGGGAGACGGAACACTGAAGCTTTCTTT.

This chain connects TRBV7-8 to TRBJ1-1, with no clear D. V was shortened by 5 bases and J by 0 bases, with 16 bases between the two germline ends. Germline V gene sequence: CDR1 SGHVS, CDR2 FQNEAQ. The CDR3 consists of 16 residues. DNA of the CDR3: TGTGCCAGCAGCCCGAGCCGGCAGGCTCTGAACACTGAAGCTTTCTTT. Translated: CASSPSRQALNTEAFF.

This clone was picked up one time. V gene TRBV5-6 combines with J gene TRBJ2-1; D may be TRBD1 (5 bases). The CDR3 sequence is 15 residues long. Germline CDR1 SGHDT, CDR2 YYEEEE. V lost 4 bases and J 1 base, leaving 12 bases between the germline ends. DNA for the CDR3: TGTGCCAGCAGCGCGACAGAAAGGTCCTACAATGAGCAGTTCTTC. Residues: CASSATERSYNEQFF.

The V gene is TRBV5-1, the J gene TRBJ2-7; 7 positions match TRBD1. CDR3 size: 14 residues. Unmatched junction bases numbered 5, after V lost 4 bases and J lost 1 base. Germline CDR1 is SGHRS and CDR2 is YFSETQ. Here the CDR3 reads CASSRQQGSYEQYF. In DNA form, the CDR3 reads TGCGCCAGCAGCCGCCAACAGGGGTCCTACGAGCAGTACTTC.

In DNA, the CDR3 is TGTGCCAGCAGAGAGTTACCCCTAAGGACAGCTAACTATGGCTACACCTTC. The encoded protein is CASRELPLRTANYGYTF. The chain joins TRBV28 to TRBJ1-2; possibly TRBD1 for D (6 bases). CDR1 is MDHEN, CDR2 SYDVKM, per germline. This CDR3 comprises 17 residues. The V and J ends lost 6 bases and 0 bases respectively, with 20 bases between them.

In this sample, this clone turned up once. This rearrangement joins TRBV11-2 to TRBJ2-1; tentatively, D is TRBD1 (6 bases). Germline V gene data show CDR1 as SGHAT and CDR2 as FQNNGV. The CDR3 extends over 13 amino acids. The V gene lost 5 bases and the J gene lost 7 bases, with 12 bases spanning the gap. The CDR3 DNA reads TGTGCCAGCAGCCCAGGGGTCGGGAATGAGCAGTTCTTC. Its translation: CASSPGVGNEQFF. The full variable domain, completed using reference TRBV11-2 and TRBJ2-1, is EAGVAQSPRYKIIEKRQSVAFWCNPISGHATLYWYQQILGQGPKLLIQFQNNGVVDDSQLPKDRFSAERLKGVDSTLKIQPAKLEDSAVYLCASSPGVGNEQFFGPGTRLTVL.